What follows describes a single T cell receptor beta chain. This clone was observed a single time. Its antigen is not yet known. Base-call qualities are not available, and no considerably larger clone is one nucleotide away. This record comes from a study of blood T cell repertoires in COVID-19 (TCRdb year 2020). Looking at the study overall: Samples covering the acute and convalescent phases of COVID-19 were provided by collaborators in the United States, Italy and Spain. The samples were drawn from two sources: the first 160 participants of the ongoing ImmuneRACE study, and 1,000 to 1,500 subjects contributed by 6 global collaborators. The sample metadata nearly always contained a de-identified subject ID, COVID-19 status, age in years and sex. The prospective study material was composed of cDNA or gDNA derived from T cells, B-cell-depleted T cells, or PBMCs. Deeply sampled blood TCRbeta repertoires from subjects exposed to, actively infected with, or recovered from COVID-19 were included in the dataset. Where HLA class I and class II types were available, the types were taken from metadata supplied by the sample provider, not from assay-based typing. The repertoires were released in a freely available public database intended as a resource for research on the immune response to SARS-CoV-2.

Enrolling through a virtual design, the prospective study's participants ranged in age from roughly 18 to 89 years and lived across some 22 United States geographic areas. In the prospective study, participants were assigned to cohorts based on the clinical history participants reported in a screening survey and a study questionnaire. Mobile phlebotomists in the prospective study collected whole blood, serum and a nasopharyngeal or oropharyngeal swab from every participant. Participants in the prospective study had the option to provide additional blood draws and questionnaires over an approximately 2-month period. Before DNA extraction, blood samples from the prospective study were shipped at room temperature or frozen. Overall results and qualifications from the work: The amount of clinical and demographic metadata varied by source and participant and was provided uncurated.

TCRbeta CDR3 regions were amplified from genomic DNA using the immunoSEQ Assay, a bias-controlled multiplex PCR. The paper's data handling went like this. The number of nucleated cells in each sample was estimated by amplification of reference gene primers within the assay. Sequence reads were collapsed and filtered to measure the absolute abundance of every unique TCRbeta CDR3 rearrangement. For each sample, productive Simpson clonality was calculated as the square root of Simpson's diversity index over productive rearrangements. In its TCRdb copy, this immuneACCESS table keeps in-frame sequences only and misses some clones. Where compared with another copy, unresolved V genes explain less than half of these, and the others have no known cause. The V and J calls and clone size are taken from that table; D and trimming were inferred from the DNA. Here the sample has roughly 260,000 clones; roughly 87% occur a single time. The ten top clones hold 2.5% to 3% of the sample.

Sequencing used PBMCs or T cells enriched from blood (not recorded which). The sequence was obtained from a woman younger than 45 with acute COVID-19.

The nucleotides read TGTGCCAGCAGAAGGGGGACAACTAATGAAAAACTGTTTTTT. This yields the protein CASRRGTTNEKLFF. The chain joins TRBV2 to TRBJ1-4; the D segment could be TRBD1, given 6 matching bases. The germline V gene specifies SNHLY as CDR1 and FYNNEI as CDR2. CDR3 length: 14 amino acids, cysteine to phenylalanine. Of the read, only the CDR3 DNA is kept; its 42 bases are in frame from base 1. A distance of 8 bases separates the germline ends of V and J, which lose 6 bases and 0 bases respectively.